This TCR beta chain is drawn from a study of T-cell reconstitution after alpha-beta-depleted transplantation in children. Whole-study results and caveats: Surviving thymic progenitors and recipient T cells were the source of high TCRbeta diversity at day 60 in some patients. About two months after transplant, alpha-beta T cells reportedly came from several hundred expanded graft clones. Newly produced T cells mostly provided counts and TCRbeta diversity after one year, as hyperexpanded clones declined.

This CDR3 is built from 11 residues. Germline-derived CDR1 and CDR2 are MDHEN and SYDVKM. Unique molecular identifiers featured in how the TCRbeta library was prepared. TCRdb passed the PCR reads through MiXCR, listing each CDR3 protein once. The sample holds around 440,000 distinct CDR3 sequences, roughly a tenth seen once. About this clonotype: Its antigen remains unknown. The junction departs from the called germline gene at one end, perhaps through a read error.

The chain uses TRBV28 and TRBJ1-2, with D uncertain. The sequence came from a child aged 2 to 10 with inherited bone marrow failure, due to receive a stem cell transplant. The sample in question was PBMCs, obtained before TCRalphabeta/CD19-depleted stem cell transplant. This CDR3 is CASSPGYGHTF. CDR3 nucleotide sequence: TGTGCCAGCAGTCCCGGCTATGGCCACACCTTC.